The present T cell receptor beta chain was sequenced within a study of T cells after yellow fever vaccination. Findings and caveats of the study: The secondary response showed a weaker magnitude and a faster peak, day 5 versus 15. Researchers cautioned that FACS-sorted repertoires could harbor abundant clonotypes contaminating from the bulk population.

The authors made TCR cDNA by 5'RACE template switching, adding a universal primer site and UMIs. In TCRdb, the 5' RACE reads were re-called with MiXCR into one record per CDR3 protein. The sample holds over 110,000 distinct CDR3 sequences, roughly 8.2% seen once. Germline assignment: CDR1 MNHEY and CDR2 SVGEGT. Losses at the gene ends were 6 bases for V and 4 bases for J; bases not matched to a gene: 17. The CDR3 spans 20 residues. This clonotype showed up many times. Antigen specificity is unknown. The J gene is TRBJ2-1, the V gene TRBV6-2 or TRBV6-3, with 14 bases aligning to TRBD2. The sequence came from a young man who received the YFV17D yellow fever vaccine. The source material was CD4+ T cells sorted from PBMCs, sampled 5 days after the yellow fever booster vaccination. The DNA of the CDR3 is TGTGCCAGCAGCACCCGACAGTTCGTGGGACTAGCGGGGGCGTACAATGAGCAGTTCTTC. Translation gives CASSTRQFVGLAGAYNEQFF.